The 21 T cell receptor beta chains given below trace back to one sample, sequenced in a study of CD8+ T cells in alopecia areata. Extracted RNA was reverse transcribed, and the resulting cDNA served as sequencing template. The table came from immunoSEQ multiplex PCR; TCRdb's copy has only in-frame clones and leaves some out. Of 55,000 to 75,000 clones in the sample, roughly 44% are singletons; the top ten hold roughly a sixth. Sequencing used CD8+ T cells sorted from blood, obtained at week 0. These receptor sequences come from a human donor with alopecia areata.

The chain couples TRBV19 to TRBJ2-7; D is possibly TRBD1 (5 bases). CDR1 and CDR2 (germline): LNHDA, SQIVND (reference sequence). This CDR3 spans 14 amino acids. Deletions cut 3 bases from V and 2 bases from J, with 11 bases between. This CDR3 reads CASSIAGNTYEQYF. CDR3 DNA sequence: TGTGCCAGTAGTATTGCAGGGAACACCTACGAGCAGTACTTC.

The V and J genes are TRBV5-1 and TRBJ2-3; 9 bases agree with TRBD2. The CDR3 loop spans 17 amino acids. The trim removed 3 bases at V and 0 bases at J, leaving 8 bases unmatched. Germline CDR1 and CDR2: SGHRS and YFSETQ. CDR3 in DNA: TGCGCCAGCAGCTCCAGCCCTAGCGGGACTAGCACAGATACGCAGTATTTT. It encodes CASSSSPSGTSTDTQYF.

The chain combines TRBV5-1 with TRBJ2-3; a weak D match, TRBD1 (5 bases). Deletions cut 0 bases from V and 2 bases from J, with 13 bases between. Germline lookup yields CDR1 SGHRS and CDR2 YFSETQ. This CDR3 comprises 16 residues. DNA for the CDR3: TGCGCCAGCAGCTTGGCAGGGCTCCCATCCACAGATACGCAGTATTTT. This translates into CASSLAGLPSTDTQYF.

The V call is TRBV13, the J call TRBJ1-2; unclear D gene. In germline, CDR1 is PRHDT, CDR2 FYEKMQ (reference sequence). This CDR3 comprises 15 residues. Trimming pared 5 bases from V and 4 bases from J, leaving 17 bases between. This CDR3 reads CASSIRFRDPYGYTF. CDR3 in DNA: TGTGCCAGCAGCATACGGTTTCGAGACCCCTATGGCTACACCTTC. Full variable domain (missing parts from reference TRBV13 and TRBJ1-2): AAGVIQSPRHLIKEKRETATLKCYPIPRHDTVYWYQQGPGQDPQFLISFYEKMQSDKGSIPDRFSAQQFSDYHSELNMSSLELGDSALYFCASSIRFRDPYGYTFGSGTRLTVV.

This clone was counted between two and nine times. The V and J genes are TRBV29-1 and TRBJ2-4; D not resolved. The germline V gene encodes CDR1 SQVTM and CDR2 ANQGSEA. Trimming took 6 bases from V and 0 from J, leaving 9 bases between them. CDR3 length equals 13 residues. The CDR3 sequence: CSVKLIAKNIQYF. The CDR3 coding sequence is TGCAGCGTCAAGCTCATAGCCAAAAACATTCAGTACTTC. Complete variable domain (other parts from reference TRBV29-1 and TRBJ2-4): SAVISQKPSRDICQRGTSLTIQCQVDSQVTMMFWYRQQPGQSLTLIATANQGSEATYESGFVIDKFPISRPNLTFSTLTVSNMSPEDSSIYLCSVKLIAKNIQYFGAGTRLSVL.

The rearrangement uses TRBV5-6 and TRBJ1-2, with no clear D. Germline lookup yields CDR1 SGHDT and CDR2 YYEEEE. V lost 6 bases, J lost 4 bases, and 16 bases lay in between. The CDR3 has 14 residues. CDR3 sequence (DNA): TGTGCCAGCAACCTGCGGGGTAACCTCTATGGCTACACCTTC. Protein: CASNLRGNLYGYTF.

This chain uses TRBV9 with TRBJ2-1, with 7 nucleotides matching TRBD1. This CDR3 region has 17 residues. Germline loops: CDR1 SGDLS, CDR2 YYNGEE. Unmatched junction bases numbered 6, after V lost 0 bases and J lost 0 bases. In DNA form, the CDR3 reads TGTGCCAGCAGCGTAGGGGGCCGGGACAGCTCCTACAATGAGCAGTTCTTC. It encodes CASSVGGRDSSYNEQFF.

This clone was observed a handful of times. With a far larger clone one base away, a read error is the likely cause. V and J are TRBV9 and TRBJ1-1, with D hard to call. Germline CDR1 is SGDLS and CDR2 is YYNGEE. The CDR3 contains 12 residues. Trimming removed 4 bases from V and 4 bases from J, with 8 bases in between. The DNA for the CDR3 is TGTGCCAGCAGCTTCGGAACCACTGAAGCTTTCTTT. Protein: CASSFGTTEAFF.

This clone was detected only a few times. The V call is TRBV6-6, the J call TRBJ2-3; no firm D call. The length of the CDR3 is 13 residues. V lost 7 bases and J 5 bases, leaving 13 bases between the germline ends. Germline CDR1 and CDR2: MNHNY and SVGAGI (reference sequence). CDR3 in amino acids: CASTQSPGDTQYF. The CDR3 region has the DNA TGTGCCAGCACCCAATCGCCGGGAGATACGCAGTATTTT.

CDR3: CASSPRHHEQYF. The CDR3 nucleotides are TGTGCCAGCAGCCCGAGACACCACGAGCAGTACTTC. The chain couples TRBV7-2 to TRBJ2-7, with D hard to call. The CDR3 consists of 12 residues. V gave up 5 bases and J gave up 5 bases, with 10 bases separating them. The germline gives CDR1 SGHTA, CDR2 FQGNSA.

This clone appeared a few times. For the CDR3, the DNA is TGTGCCAGCAGCTCGCCGGTGCGGGTCACAGATACGCAGTATTTT. This translates into CASSSPVRVTDTQYF. The rearrangement joins TRBV7-9 to TRBJ2-3; the D gene is possibly TRBD2 (5 bases). Germline CDR1 reads SEHNR; CDR2 reads FQNEAQ (reference sequence). This CDR3 region has 15 residues. Trimming left V 4 bases short and J 2 bases short, with 13 bases between. The full variable domain, completed using reference TRBV7-9 and TRBJ2-3, is DTGVSQNPRHKITKRGQNVTFRCDPISEHNRLYWYRQTLGQGPEFLTYFQNEAQLEKSRLLSDRFSAERPKGSFSTLEIQRTEQGDSAMYLCASSSPVRVTDTQYFGPGTRLTVL.

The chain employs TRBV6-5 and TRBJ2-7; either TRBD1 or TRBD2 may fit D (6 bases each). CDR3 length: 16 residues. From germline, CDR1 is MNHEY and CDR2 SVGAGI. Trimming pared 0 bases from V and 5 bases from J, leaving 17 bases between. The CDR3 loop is CASSYSESGASHEQYF. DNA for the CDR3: TGTGCCAGCAGTTACTCGGAGTCGGGGGCTAGCCACGAGCAGTACTTC.

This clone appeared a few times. DNA of the CDR3: TGTGCCAGCAGCTCCGGGACTCCCTACTACGAGCAGTACTTC. Protein product: CASSSGTPYYEQYF. The gene calls are TRBV7-2 and TRBJ2-7; a weak D match, TRBD2 (6 bases). V was cut by 4 bases and J by 3 bases, with 13 bases left in between. The germline V gene encodes CDR1 SGHTA and CDR2 FQGNSA. The CDR3 is 14 residues long.

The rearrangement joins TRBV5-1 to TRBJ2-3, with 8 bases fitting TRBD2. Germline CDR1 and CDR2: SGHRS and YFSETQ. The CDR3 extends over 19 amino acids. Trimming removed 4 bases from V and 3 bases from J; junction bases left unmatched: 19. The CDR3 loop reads CASSRTSWGTSFGTDTQYF. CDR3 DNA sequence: TGCGCCAGCAGCCGGACATCCTGGGGGACTAGTTTTGGTACAGATACGCAGTATTTT.

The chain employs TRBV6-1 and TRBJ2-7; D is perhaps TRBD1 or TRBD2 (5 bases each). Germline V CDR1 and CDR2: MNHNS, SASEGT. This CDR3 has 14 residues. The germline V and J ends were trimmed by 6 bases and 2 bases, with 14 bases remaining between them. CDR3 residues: CASRGDPRPYEQYF. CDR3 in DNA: TGTGCCAGCAGGGGGGACCCCCGGCCCTACGAGCAGTACTTC.

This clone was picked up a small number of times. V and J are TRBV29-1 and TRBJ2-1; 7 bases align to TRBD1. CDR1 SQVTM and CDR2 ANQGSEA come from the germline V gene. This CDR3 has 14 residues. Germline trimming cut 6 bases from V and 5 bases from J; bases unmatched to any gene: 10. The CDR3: CSVPDRAQNNEQFF. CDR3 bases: TGCAGCGTACCTGACAGGGCTCAAAACAATGAGCAGTTCTTC.

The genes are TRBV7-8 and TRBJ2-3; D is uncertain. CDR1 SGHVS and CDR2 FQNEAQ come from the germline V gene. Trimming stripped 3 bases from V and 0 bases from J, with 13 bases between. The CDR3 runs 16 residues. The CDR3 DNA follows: TGTGCCAGCAGCTTGCTAGTAAATCCTAGCACAGATACGCAGTATTTT. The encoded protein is CASSLLVNPSTDTQYF.

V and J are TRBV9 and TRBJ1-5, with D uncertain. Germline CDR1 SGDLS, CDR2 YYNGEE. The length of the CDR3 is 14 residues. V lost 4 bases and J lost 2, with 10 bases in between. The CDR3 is CASSPSDGNQPQHF. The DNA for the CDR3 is TGTGCCAGCAGCCCGTCGGACGGCAATCAGCCCCAGCATTTT.

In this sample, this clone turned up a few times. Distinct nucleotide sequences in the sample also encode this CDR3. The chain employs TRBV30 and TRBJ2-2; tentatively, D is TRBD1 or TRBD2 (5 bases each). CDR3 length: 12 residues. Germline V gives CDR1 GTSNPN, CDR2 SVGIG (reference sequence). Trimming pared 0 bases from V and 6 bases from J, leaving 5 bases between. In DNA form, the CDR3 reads TGTGCCTGGAGTGTGGGGGCCGGGGAGCTGTTTTTT. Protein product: CAWSVGAGELFF.

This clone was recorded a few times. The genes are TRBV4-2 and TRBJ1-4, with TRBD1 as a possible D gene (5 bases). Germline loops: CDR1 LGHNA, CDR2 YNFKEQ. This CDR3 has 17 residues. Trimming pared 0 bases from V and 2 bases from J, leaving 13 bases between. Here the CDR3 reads CASSQEVVGPTNEKLFF. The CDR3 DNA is TGTGCCAGCAGCCAAGAGGTTGTGGGACCGACTAATGAAAAACTGTTTTTT.

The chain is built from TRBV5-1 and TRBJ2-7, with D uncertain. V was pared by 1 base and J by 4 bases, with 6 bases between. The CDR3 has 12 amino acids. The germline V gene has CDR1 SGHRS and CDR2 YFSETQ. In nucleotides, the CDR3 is TGCGCCAGCAGCTTGAATGCTTACGAGCAGTACTTC. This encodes CASSLNAYEQYF.